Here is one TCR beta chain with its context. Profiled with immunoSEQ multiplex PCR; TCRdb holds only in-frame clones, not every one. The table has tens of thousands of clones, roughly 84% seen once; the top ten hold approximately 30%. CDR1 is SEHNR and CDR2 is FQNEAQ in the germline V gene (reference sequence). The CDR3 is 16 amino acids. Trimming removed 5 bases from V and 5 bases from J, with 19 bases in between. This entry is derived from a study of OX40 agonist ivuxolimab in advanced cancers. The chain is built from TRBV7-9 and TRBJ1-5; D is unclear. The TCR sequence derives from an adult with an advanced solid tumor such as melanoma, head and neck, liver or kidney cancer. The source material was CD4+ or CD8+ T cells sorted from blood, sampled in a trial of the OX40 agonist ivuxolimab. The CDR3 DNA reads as TGTGCCAGCAGCCTGGGAATTGAACATGTCGATCAGCCCCAGCATTTT. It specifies CASSLGIEHVDQPQHF.